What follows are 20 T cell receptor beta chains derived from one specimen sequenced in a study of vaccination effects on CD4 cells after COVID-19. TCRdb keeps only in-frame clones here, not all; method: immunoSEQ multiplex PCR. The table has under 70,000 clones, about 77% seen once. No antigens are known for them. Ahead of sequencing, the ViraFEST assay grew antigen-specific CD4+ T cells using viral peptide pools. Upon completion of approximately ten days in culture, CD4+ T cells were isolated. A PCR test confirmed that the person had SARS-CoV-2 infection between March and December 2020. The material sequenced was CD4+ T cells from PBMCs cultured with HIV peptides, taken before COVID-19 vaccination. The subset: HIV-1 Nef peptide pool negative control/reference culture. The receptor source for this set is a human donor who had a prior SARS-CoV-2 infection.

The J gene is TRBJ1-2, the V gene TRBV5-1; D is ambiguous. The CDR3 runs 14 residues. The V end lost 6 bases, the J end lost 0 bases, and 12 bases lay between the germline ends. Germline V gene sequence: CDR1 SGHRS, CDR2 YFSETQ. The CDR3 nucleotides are TGCGCCAGCACGCAGGTCCCCTCTAACTATGGCTACACCTTC. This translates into CASTQVPSNYGYTF.

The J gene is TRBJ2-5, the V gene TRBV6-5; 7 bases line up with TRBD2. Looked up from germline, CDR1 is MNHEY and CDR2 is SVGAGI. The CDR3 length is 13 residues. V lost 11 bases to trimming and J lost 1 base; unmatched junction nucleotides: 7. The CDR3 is CAVREAGQETQYF. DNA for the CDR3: TGTGCCGTCCGGGAGGCGGGCCAAGAGACCCAGTACTTC.

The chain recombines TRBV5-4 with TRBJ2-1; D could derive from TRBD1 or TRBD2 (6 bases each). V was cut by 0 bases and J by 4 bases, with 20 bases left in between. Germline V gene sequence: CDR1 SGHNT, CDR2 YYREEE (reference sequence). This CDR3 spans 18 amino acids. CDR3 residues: CASSLGGPSETGYNEQFF. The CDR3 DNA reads TGTGCCAGCAGCTTGGGGGGGCCTAGCGAAACTGGTTACAATGAGCAGTTCTTC.

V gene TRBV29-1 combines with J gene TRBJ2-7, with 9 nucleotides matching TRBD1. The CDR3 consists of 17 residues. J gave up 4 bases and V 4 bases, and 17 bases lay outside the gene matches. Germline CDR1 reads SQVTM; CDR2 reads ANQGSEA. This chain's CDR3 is CSVGGTGGVAPPYEQYF. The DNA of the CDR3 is TGCAGCGTTGGGGGCACAGGGGGCGTTGCCCCGCCTTACGAGCAGTACTTC.

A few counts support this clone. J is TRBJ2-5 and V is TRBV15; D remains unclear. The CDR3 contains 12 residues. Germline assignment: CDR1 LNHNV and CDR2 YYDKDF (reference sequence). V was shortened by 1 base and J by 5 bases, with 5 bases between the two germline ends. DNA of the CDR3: TGTGCCACCAGCAGAGGGTATGAGACCCAGTACTTC. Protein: CATSRGYETQYF.

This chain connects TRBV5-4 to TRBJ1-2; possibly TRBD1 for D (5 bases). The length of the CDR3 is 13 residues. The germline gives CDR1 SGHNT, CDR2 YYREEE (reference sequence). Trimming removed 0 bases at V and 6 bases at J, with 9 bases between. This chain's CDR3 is CASSLDTGDGYTF. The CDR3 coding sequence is TGTGCCAGCAGCTTGGATACAGGCGATGGCTACACCTTC. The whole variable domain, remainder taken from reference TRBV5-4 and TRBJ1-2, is ETGVTQSPTHLIKTRGQQVTLRCSSQSGHNTVSWYQQALGQGPQFIFQYYREEENGRGNFPPRFSGLQFPNYSSELNVNALELDDSALYLCASSLDTGDGYTFGSGTRLTVV.

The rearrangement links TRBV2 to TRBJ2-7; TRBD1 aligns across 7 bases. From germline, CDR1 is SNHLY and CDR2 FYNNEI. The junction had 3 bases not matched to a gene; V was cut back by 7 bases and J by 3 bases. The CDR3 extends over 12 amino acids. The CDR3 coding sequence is TGTGCCAGCACAGACAGGGACTACGAGCAGTACTTC. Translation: CASTDRDYEQYF.

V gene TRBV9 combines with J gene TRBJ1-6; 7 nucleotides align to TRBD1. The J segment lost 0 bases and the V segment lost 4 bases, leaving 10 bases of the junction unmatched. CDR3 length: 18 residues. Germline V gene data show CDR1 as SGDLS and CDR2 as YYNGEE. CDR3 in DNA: TGTGCCAGCAGCCTAACGCCGGGACAGAGCTCCTATAATTCACCCCTCCACTTT. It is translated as CASSLTPGQSSYNSPLHF. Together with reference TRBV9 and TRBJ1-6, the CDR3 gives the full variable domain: DSGVTQTPKHLITATGQRVTLRCSPRSGDLSVYWYQQSLDQGLQFLIQYYNGEERAKGNILERFSAQQFPDLHSELNLSSLELGDSALYFCASSLTPGQSSYNSPLHFGNGTRLTVT.

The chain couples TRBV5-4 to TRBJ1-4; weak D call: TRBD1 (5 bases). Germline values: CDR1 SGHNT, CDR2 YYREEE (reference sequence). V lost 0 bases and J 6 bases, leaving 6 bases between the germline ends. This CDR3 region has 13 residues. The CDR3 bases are TGTGCCAGCAGCTTGGCGGGGGATGAAAAACTGTTTTTT. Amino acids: CASSLAGDEKLFF.

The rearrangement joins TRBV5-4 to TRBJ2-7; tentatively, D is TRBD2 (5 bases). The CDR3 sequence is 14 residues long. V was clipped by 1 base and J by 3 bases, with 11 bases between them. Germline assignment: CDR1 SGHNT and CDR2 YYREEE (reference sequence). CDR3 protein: CASSLLDGGYEQYF. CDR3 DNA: TGTGCCAGCAGCTTGCTAGACGGAGGCTACGAGCAGTACTTC.

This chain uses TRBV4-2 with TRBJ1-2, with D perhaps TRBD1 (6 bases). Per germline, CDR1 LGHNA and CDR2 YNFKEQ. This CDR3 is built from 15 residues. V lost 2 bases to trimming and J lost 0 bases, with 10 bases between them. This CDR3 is CASSQRTETNYGYTF. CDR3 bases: TGTGCCAGCAGCCAAAGGACAGAAACTAACTATGGCTACACCTTC.

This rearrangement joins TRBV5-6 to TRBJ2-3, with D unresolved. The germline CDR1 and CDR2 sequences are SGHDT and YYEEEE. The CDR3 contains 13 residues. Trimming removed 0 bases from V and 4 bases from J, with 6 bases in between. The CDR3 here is CASSLAYSDTQYF. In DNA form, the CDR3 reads TGTGCCAGCAGCTTGGCCTATTCAGATACGCAGTATTTT.

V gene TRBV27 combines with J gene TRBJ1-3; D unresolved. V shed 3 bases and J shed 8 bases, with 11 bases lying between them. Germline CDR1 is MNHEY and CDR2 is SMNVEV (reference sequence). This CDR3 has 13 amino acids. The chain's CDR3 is CASSFLNGDTIYF. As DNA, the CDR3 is TGTGCCAGCAGTTTCTTAAATGGGGACACCATATATTTT.

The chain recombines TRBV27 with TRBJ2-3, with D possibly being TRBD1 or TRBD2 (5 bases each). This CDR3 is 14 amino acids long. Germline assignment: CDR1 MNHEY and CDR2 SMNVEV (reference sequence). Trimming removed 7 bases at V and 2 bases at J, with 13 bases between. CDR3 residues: CASTVGANTDTQYF. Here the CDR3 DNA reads TGTGCCAGCACTGTCGGGGCAAACACAGATACGCAGTATTTT.

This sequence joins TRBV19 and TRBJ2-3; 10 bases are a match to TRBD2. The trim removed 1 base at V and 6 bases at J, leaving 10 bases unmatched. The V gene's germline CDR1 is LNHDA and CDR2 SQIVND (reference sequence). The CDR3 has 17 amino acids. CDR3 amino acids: CASSIGPSGRRGDTQYF. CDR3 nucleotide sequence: TGTGCCAGTAGTATAGGTCCTAGCGGGAGAAGAGGGGATACGCAGTATTTT.

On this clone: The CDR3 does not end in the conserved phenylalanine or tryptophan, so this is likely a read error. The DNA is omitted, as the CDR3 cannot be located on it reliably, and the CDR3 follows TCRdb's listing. The CDR3 loop is CASSYGPQAV. The V and J genes are TRBV6-5 and TRBJ1-2. Including both end residues, the CDR3 is 10 amino acids long. Germline CDR1 is MNHEY and CDR2 is SVGAGI.

The DNA of the CDR3 is TGTGCCAGCAGACTGCTAGCGACAGTTTATGAGCAGTTCTTC. It is translated as CASRLLATVYEQFF. V gene TRBV27 combines with J gene TRBJ2-1, with a weak D call TRBD2 (6 bases). This CDR3 region has 14 residues. V was pared by 6 bases and J by 8 bases, with 17 bases between. The germline V gene has CDR1 MNHEY and CDR2 SMNVEV (reference sequence).

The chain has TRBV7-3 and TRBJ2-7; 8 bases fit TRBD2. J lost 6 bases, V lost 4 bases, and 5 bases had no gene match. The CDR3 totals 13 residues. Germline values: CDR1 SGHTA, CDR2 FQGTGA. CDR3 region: CASSSGTSSEQYF. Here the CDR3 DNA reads TGTGCCAGCAGCTCCGGGACTAGTTCCGAGCAGTACTTC.

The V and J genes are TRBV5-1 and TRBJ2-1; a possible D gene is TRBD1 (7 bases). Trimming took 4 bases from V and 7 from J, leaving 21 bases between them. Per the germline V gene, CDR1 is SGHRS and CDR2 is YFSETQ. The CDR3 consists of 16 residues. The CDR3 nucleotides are TGCGCCAGCAGCCAAGGGGGCGGGGTGATTGTTAATGAGCAGTTCTTC. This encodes CASSQGGGVIVNEQFF.

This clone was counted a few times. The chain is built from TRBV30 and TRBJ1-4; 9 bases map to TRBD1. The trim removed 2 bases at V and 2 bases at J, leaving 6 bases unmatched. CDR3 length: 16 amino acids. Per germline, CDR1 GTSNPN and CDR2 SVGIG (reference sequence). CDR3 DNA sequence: TGTGCCTGGAGTCCAGGACAGGGGCGGACTAATGAAAAACTGTTTTTT. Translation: CAWSPGQGRTNEKLFF.